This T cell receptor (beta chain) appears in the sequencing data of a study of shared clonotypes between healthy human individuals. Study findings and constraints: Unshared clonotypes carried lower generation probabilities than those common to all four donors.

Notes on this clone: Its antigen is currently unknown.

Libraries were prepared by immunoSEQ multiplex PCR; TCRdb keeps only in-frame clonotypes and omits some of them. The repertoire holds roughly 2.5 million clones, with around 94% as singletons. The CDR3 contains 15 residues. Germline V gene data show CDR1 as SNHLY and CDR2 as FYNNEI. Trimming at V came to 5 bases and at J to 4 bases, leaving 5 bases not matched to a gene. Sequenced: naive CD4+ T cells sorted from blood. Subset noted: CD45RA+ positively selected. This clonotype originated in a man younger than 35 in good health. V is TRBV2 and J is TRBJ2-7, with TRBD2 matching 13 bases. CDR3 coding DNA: TGTGCCAGCAGTTGGACTAGCGGGAGTGTTTACGAGCAGTACTTC. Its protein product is CASSWTSGSVYEQYF.